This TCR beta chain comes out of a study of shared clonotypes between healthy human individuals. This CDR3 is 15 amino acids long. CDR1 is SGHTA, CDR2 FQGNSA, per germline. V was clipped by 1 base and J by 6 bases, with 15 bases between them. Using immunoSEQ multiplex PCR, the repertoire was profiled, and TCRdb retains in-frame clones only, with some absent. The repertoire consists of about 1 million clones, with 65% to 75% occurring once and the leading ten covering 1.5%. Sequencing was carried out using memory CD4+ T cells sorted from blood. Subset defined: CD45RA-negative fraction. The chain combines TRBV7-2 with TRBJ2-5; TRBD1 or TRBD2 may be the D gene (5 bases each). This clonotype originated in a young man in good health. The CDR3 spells CASSLGAPGTKTQYF. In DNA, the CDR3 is TGTGCCAGCAGCTTAGGGGCCCCCGGGACGAAGACCCAGTACTTC.